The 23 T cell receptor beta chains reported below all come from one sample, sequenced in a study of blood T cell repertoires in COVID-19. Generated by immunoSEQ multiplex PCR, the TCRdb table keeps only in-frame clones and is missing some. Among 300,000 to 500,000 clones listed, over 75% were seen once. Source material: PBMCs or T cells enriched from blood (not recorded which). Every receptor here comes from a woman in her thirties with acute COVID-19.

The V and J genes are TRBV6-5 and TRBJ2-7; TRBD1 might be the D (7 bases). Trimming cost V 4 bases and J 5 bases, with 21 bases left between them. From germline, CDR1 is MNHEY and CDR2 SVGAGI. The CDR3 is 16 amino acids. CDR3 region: CASSSPKPGGSHEQYF. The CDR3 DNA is TGTGCCAGCAGTTCCCCTAAGCCAGGGGGGTCCCACGAGCAGTACTTC.

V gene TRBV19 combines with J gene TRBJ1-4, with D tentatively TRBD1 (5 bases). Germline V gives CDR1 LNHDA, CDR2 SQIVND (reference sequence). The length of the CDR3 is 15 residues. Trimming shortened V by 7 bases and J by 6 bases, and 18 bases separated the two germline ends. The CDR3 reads CASKLGRQGYEKLFF. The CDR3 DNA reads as TGTGCCAGTAAATTAGGTAGGCAGGGTTATGAAAAACTGTTTTTT.

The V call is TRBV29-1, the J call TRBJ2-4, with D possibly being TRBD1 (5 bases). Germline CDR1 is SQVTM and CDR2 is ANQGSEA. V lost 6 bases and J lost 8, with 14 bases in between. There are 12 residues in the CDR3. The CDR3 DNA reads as TGCAGCGTCGGCCAGGGTTTTGACATTCAGTACTTC. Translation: CSVGQGFDIQYF. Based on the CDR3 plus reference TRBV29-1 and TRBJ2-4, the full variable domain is SAVISQKPSRDICQRGTSLTIQCQVDSQVTMMFWYRQQPGQSLTLIATANQGSEATYESGFVIDKFPISRPNLTFSTLTVSNMSPEDSSIYLCSVGQGFDIQYFGAGTRLSVL.

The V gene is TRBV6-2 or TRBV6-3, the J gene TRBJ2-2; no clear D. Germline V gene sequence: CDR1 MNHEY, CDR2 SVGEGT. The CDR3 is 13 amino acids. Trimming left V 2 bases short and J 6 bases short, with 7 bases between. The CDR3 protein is CASSYAGSGELFF. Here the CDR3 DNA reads TGTGCCAGCAGTTACGCCGGTTCCGGGGAGCTGTTTTTT.

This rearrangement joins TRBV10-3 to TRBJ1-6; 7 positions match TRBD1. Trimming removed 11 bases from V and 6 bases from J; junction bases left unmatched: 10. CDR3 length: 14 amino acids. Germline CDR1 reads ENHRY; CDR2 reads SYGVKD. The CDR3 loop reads CASRDSILNSPLHF. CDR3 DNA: TGTGCCTCCCGGGACAGCATTCTTAATTCACCCCTCCACTTT.

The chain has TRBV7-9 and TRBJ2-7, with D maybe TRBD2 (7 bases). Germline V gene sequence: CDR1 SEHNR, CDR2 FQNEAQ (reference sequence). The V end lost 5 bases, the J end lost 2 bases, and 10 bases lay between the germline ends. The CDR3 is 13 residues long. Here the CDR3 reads CASSQGGAYEQYF. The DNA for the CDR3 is TGTGCCAGCAGCCAAGGGGGGGCCTACGAGCAGTACTTC.

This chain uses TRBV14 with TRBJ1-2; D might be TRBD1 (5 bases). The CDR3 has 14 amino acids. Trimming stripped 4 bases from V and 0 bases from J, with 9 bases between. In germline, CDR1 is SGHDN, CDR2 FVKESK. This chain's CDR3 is CASSPGLTNYGYTF. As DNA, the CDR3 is TGTGCCAGCAGCCCAGGGCTAACTAACTATGGCTACACCTTC. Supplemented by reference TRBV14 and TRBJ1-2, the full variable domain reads EAGVTQFPSHSVIEKGQTVTLRCDPISGHDNLYWYRRVMGKEIKFLLHFVKESKQDESGMPNNRFLAERTGGTYSTLKVQPAELEDSGVYFCASSPGLTNYGYTFGSGTRLTVV.

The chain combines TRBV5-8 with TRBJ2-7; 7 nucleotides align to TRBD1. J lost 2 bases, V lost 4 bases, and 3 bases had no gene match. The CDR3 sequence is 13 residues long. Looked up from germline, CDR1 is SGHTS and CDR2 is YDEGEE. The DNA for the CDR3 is TGTGCCAGCAGCCGGACAGGCCCCTACGAGCAGTACTTC. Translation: CASSRTGPYEQYF. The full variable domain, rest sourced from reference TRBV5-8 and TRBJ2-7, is EAGVTQSPTHLIKTRGQQATLRCSPISGHTSVYWYQQALGLGLQFLLWYDEGEERNRGNFPPRFSGRQFPNYSSELNVNALELEDSALYLCASSRTGPYEQYFGPGTRLTVT.

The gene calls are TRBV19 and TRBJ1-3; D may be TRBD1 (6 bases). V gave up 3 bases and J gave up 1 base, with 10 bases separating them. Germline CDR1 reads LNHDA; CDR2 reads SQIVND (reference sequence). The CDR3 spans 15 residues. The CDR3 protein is CASSIEQGSGNTIYF. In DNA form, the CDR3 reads TGTGCCAGTAGTATCGAACAGGGTTCTGGAAACACCATATATTTT.

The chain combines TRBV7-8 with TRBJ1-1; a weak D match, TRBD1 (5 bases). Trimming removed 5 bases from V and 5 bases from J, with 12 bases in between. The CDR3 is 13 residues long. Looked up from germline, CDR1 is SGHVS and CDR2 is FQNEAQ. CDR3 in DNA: TGTGCCAGCAGCCACCGACAGAATACTGAAGCTTTCTTT. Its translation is CASSHRQNTEAFF.

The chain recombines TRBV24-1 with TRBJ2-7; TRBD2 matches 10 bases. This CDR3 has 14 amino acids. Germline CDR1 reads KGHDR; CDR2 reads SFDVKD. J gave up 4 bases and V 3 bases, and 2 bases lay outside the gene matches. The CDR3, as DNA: TGTGCCACCAGTGATCGGACTAGCGGTTACGAGCAGTACTTC. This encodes CATSDRTSGYEQYF.

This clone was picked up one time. The CDR3 DNA reads as TGCGCCAGCAGCGGGGAGCGGGTCGTCACCGGGGAGCTGTTTTTT. This sequence encodes CASSGERVVTGELFF. V and J are TRBV5-1 and TRBJ2-2; the D gene is possibly TRBD2 (6 bases). CDR1 SGHRS and CDR2 YFSETQ come from the germline V gene. The V and J ends lost 4 bases and 4 bases respectively, with 14 bases between them. The CDR3 extends over 15 amino acids. Looking up the rest from reference TRBV5-1 and TRBJ2-2 gives the full variable domain: KAGVTQTPRYLIKTRGQQVTLSCSPISGHRSVSWYQQTPGQGLQFLFEYFSETQRNKGNFPGRFSGRQFSNSRSEMNVSTLELGDSALYLCASSGERVVTGELFFGEGSRLTVL.

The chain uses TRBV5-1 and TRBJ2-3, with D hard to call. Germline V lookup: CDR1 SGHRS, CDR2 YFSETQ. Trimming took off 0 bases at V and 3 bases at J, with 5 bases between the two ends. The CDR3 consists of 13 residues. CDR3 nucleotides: TGCGCCAGCAGCTTGGATGCGACAGATACGCAGTATTTT. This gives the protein CASSLDATDTQYF.

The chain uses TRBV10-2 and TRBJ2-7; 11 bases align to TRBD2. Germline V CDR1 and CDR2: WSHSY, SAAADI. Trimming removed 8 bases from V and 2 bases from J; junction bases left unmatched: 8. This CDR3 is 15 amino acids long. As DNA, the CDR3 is TGCGCCAGCCTCGATAGCGGGGGGGCTACCTACGAGCAGTACTTC. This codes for CASLDSGGATYEQYF.

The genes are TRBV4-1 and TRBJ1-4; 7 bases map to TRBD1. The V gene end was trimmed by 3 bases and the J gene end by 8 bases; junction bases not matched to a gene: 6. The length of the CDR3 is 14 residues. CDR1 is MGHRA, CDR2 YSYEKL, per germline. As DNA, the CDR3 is TGCGCCAGCAGCCAGGGGACAGATGAAGAAAAACTGTTTTTT. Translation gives CASSQGTDEEKLFF.

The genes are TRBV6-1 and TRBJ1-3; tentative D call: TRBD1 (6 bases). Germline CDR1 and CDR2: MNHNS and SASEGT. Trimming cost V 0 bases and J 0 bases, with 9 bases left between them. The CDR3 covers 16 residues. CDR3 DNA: TGTGCCAGCAGTGAAGCGGGGGGGGCCTCTGGAAACACCATATATTTT. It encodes CASSEAGGASGNTIYF.

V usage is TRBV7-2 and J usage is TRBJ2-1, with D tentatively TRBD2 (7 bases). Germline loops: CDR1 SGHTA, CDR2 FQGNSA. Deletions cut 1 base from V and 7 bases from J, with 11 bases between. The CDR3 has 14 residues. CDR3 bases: TGTGCCAGCAGCTTAGAGGGGGGGCCAAATGAGCAGTTCTTC. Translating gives CASSLEGGPNEQFF.

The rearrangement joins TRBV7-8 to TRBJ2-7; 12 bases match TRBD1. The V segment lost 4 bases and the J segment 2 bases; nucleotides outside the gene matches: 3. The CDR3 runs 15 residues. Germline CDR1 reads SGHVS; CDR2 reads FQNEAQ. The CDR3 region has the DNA TGTGCCAGCAGCTCCGGGGACAGGGGGCCCTACGAGCAGTACTTC. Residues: CASSSGDRGPYEQYF. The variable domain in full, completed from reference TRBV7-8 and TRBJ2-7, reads GAGVSQSPRYKVAKRGQDVALRCDPISGHVSLFWYQQALGQGPEFLTYFQNEAQLDKSGLPSDRFFAERPEGSVSTLKIQRTQQEDSAVYLCASSSGDRGPYEQYFGPGTRLTVT.

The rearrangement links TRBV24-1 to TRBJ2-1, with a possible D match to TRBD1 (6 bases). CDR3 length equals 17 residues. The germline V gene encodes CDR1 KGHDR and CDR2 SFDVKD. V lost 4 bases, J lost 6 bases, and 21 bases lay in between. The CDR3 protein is CATSDSAVRGSFNEQFF. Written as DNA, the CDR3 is TGTGCCACCAGTGACTCCGCGGTCAGGGGATCTTTCAATGAGCAGTTCTTC.

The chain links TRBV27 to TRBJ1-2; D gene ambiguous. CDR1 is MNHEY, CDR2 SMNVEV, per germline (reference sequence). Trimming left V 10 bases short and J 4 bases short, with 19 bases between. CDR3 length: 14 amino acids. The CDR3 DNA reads TGTGCCACCGGGGATTCAGGACGCGTCTATGGCTACACCTTC. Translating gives CATGDSGRVYGYTF.

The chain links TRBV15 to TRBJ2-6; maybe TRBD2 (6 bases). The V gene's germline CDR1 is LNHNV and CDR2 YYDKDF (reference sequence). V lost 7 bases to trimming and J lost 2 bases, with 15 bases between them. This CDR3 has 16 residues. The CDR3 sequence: CATTPIGGTGANVLTF. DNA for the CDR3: TGTGCCACCACCCCTATTGGAGGGACTGGGGCCAACGTCCTGACTTTC.

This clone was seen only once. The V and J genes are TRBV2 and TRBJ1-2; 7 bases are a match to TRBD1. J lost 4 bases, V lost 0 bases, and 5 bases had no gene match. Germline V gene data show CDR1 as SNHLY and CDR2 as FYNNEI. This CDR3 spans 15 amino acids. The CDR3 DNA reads TGTGCCAGCAGTGAAGCGCCAGGGGGTTTCTATGGCTACACCTTC. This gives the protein CASSEAPGGFYGYTF. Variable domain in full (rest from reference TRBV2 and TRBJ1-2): EPEVTQTPSHQVTQMGQEVILRCVPISNHLYFYWYRQILGQKVEFLVSFYNNEISEKSEIFDDQFSVERPDGSNFTLKIRSTKLEDSAMYFCASSEAPGGFYGYTFGSGTRLTVV.

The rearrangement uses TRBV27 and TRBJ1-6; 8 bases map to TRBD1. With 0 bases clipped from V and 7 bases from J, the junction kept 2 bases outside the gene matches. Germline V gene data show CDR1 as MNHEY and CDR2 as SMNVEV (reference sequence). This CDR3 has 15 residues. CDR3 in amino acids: CASSLSRQGNSPLHF. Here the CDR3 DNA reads TGTGCCAGCAGTTTATCGAGACAGGGGAATTCACCCCTCCACTTT.